Given below is one T cell receptor (beta chain) in context. This sample was included in a study of PD-1 and CTLA-4 blockade in melanoma. Trimming removed 0 bases at V and 10 bases at J, with 10 bases between. From germline, CDR1 is MGHRA and CDR2 YSYEKL. There are 13 residues in the CDR3. Sequencing used immunoSEQ multiplex PCR; TCRdb keeps in-frame clones, though not all of them. The table shows 10,000 to 13,000 clones, with about four fifths occurring only once. The clonotype originates from a human donor with melanoma. The material sequenced was CD8+ T cells from peripheral blood, taken from a patient given anti-PD-1 treatment. The gene calls are TRBV4-1 and TRBJ1-5; D is uncertain. CDR3 DNA sequence: TGCGCCAGCAGCCAAGATCCTTCAGAACCCCAGCATTTT. It encodes CASSQDPSEPQHF.